Below, 11 T cell receptor beta chains from the same sample are listed, as sequenced in a study of cytomegalovirus exposure and HLA in healthy donors. Both 60 Vbeta primers and 13 Jbeta primers went into the PCR. Profiled with immunoSEQ multiplex PCR; TCRdb holds only in-frame clones, not every one. This table holds roughly 180,000 clones, about 9% found once. The sequencing sample was made of PBMCs. The receptors were sampled from a woman under 40 in good health and CMV-seropositive.

This clone showed up just a few times. The J gene is TRBJ1-2, the V gene TRBV7-2, with TRBD1 identical over 8 bases. Trimming cost V 1 base and J 4 bases; bases outside gene matches: 11. The CDR3 sequence is 17 residues long. CDR1 is SGHTA, CDR2 FQGNSA, per germline. The chain's CDR3 is CASSLGLRDRTFYGYTF. CDR3 DNA sequence: TGTGCCAGCAGCTTAGGACTCCGGGACAGGACGTTCTATGGCTACACCTTC.

This clone was counted between two and nine times. The chain carries TRBV4-1 and TRBJ2-3; the match to TRBD1 covers 9 bases. The J segment lost 0 bases and the V segment lost 3 bases, leaving 7 bases of the junction unmatched. The CDR3 is made up of 17 amino acids. The germline V gene has CDR1 MGHRA and CDR2 YSYEKL. The CDR3 here is CASSQQQGAASTDTQYF. CDR3 coding DNA: TGCGCCAGCAGCCAGCAACAGGGGGCAGCGAGCACAGATACGCAGTATTTT.

This chain joins TRBV7-2 and TRBJ2-1; possible D gene TRBD2, 6 bases. Trimming stripped 3 bases from V and 3 bases from J, with 12 bases between. In germline, CDR1 is SGHTA, CDR2 FQGNSA. CDR3 length: 15 amino acids. As DNA, the CDR3 is TGTGCCAGCAGCTTGGACGGGAGCCGCTACAATGAGCAGTTCTTC. Translation: CASSLDGSRYNEQFF.

This clone was counted between two and nine times. The CDR3 loop is CASSLGQHNQPQHF. The CDR3 DNA is TGTGCCAGCAGCCTCGGACAGCACAATCAGCCCCAGCATTTT. The V call is TRBV21-1, the J call TRBJ1-5; the table's D call of TRBD1 was not tested on the DNA. TRBV21-1 is a listed pseudogene. The length of the CDR3 is 14 residues.

The chain couples TRBV6-1 to TRBJ2-5; 12 bases are a match to TRBD1. CDR1 is MNHNS and CDR2 is SASEGT in the germline V gene. J lost 3 bases, V lost 2 bases, and 4 bases had no gene match. The CDR3 has 16 residues. This CDR3 is CASSEPGQGAEETQYF. In DNA form, the CDR3 reads TGTGCCAGCAGTGAACCGGGACAGGGGGCCGAAGAGACCCAGTACTTC.

This clone came up a few times. The chain carries TRBV7-9 and TRBJ2-5, with TRBD1 matching 11 bases. This CDR3 is 16 amino acids long. The trim removed 1 base at V and 5 bases at J, leaving 6 bases unmatched. Germline V lookup: CDR1 SEHNR, CDR2 FQNEAQ (reference sequence). DNA of the CDR3: TGTGCCAGCAGCTTAGGGGGGACAGGGGGTGCGGAGACCCAGTACTTC. It specifies CASSLGGTGGAETQYF.

The rearrangement joins TRBV7-2 to TRBJ1-5; D possibly corresponds to TRBD1 (6 bases). The CDR3 has 15 residues. Trimming left V 0 bases short and J 6 bases short, with 12 bases between. Germline assignment: CDR1 SGHTA and CDR2 FQGNSA. The CDR3 coding sequence is TGTGCCAGCAGCTTAGCGGGGGACATAGGTCAGCCCCAGCATTTT. Amino acids: CASSLAGDIGQPQHF.

The rearrangement uses TRBV27 and TRBJ1-2, with D possibly being TRBD1 (5 bases). V was trimmed by 8 bases and J by 4 bases, leaving 11 bases between them. There are 12 residues in the CDR3. Germline CDR1 and CDR2: MNHEY and SMNVEV (reference sequence). As DNA, the CDR3 is TGTGCCAGCTTCGACAGTGGCTATGGCTACACCTTC. Protein sequence: CASFDSGYGYTF.

The V gene is TRBV6-1, the J gene TRBJ2-7; TRBD2 matches at 10 bases. The CDR3 extends over 18 amino acids. After removal of 2 bases from V and 1 base from J, the junction contained 11 bases not matched to a gene. Germline V gene data show CDR1 as MNHNS and CDR2 as SASEGT. DNA for the CDR3: TGTGCCAGCAGTGAATTTCCCAAGGCGACTAGCGGGTCCTACGAGCAGTACTTC. Translating it yields CASSEFPKATSGSYEQYF.

The V call is TRBV19, the J call TRBJ1-1; TRBD1 matches at 9 bases. The germline gives CDR1 LNHDA, CDR2 SQIVND (reference sequence). This CDR3 has 16 residues. The V gene end was trimmed by 7 bases and the J gene end by 0 bases; junction bases not matched to a gene: 9. In DNA form, the CDR3 reads TGTGCCAGTACCACCGGGACAGGGCACATGAACACTGAAGCTTTCTTT. Translating gives CASTTGTGHMNTEAFF.

This clone appeared a few times. The genes are TRBV14 and TRBJ2-7; TRBD2 agrees at 15 bases. The CDR3 runs to 18 residues. The trim removed 0 bases at V and 7 bases at J, leaving 10 bases unmatched. Per germline, CDR1 SGHDN and CDR2 FVKESK. The CDR3 bases are TGTGCCAGCAGCCAAGAATTAGGACTAGCGGGAGGGCCGGGTGAGCAGTACTTC. Translating it yields CASSQELGLAGGPGEQYF.